This TCR beta chain was captured by sequencing in a study of cytomegalovirus exposure and HLA in healthy donors. Study-level points and caveats: Being indistinguishable, some V segments were excluded, TRBV6-2 and TRBV6-3 among them. Serostatus for CMV was the only available immune exposure information. Later, an analysis found that common viral pathogens appeared to be linked with several of the most significant clusters.

The CDR3 has 15 amino acids. Trimming took off 7 bases at V and 5 bases at J, with 15 bases between the two ends. The germline V gene has CDR1 MNHEY and CDR2 SMNVEV (reference sequence). Concerning this clone itself: What it binds is unknown.

The PCR employed 60 Vbeta primers together with 13 Jbeta primers. Only in-frame clones appear in the TCRdb table, and some are missing; sequencing was by immunoSEQ multiplex PCR. This table holds 190,000 or so clones, around four fifths found once. The specimen sequenced was PBMCs. The receptor was derived from a woman between 45 and 65 years old in good health and CMV-seropositive. This chain joins TRBV27 and TRBJ1-6, with D possibly being TRBD1 (6 bases). CDR3 sequence reads: CASKRMGANNSPLHF. The CDR3, as DNA: TGTGCCAGCAAACGGATGGGGGCAAATAATTCACCCCTCCACTTT.